This T cell receptor beta chain originates from a study of shared T cell receptors in the human thymus (dated by TCRdb to the early 2020s). Describing the broader study: The study examined how self-reactive, shared T-cell receptor alpha chains are generated in the human thymus.

Library preparation was by the immunoSEQ multiplex PCR assay. Held by TCRdb, this immuneACCESS table contains in-frame sequences only and omits some clones. Under half of the omission traces to an unresolved V gene where checked; the cause of the rest is unknown. The sample table lists 700,000 to 750,000 clones, approximately 83% of them with a count of one. The top ten constitute roughly 0.01% of the sample. Note on this clone: This clone's antigen is unknown. Base-call qualities are not available, and no considerably larger clone is one nucleotide away.

The CDR3 sequence holds 14 residues, the cysteine and phenylalanine included. CDR3 DNA only is kept here, 42 bases in frame from base 1. CDR1 and CDR2 are drawn from the germline V gene: MNHNS, SASEGT. V loses 5 bases at its end and J loses 5 bases; junction bases beyond the gene matches: 2. In addition, the sample was reused for a study of human thymus T cells. Looking at the second paper: In Finland, the donors were immunologically healthy infants who were having open corrective cardiac surgery for congenital heart defects. Thymus tissue was obtained as surgical resects removed during corrective cardiac surgery. V and J gene segment usage appeared biased in both thymic and peripheral blood repertoires. According to the related research, thymic TCR repertoires were highly overlapping among unrelated individuals. The study characterized TCR alpha and beta repertoires from fewer than ten infant thymus samples and four related peripheral blood samples. Donor ages ranging from about 6 to 250 days were recorded, and five to seven male and a couple of female infants were included in the cohort. Thymocytes were mechanically released from the tissue and were stored as pellets of about 9.5-33 million cells at -70 degrees C. A QIAsymphony instrument was used to extract genomic DNA from frozen cell pellets. TCRB and TCRAD loci were amplified from a standardized quantity of quality-controlled genomic DNA using the immunoSEQ multiplex PCR assay. The amplicons covered the V(D)J region and were long enough to include the CDR3 and to identify the V and J genes. Amplicon sequencing was performed on an Illumina platform through the commercial immunoSEQ service. Primer bias and sequencing errors were corrected using previously described methods, and TCRAD and TCRB definitions followed the IMGT database. The repertoires were analysed using immunoSEQ Analyzer 3.0 and VDJTools for basic statistics, V/J segment usage, diversity estimates, rarefaction and pairwise overlap. To estimate diversity, the Chao1, ChaoE, Efron-Thisted, Shannon and inverse Simpson indices were applied, and diversity was also estimated on datasets down-sampled to the smallest sample. Repertoire overlap was assessed by strict matching of CDR3 nucleotide sequence, V gene and J gene, and clustering was done by Jaccard-based multidimensional scaling. Thymus samples yielded on average approximately 800,000 unique TCRB clonotypes, compared with 70,000 to 85,000 from blood samples.

This receptor was identified in a girl less than two years old with a congenital heart defect. Donor details come from another sample of the same person, matched by shared clones. The V and J genes are TRBV6-1 and TRBJ1-5; 11 middle bases align to TRBD1. The sequenced sample was thymocytes. The DNA sequence is as follows: TGTGCCAGCAGTCGGGACAGGGGGTATCAGCCCCAGCATTTT. This is translated as CASSRDRGYQPQHF.